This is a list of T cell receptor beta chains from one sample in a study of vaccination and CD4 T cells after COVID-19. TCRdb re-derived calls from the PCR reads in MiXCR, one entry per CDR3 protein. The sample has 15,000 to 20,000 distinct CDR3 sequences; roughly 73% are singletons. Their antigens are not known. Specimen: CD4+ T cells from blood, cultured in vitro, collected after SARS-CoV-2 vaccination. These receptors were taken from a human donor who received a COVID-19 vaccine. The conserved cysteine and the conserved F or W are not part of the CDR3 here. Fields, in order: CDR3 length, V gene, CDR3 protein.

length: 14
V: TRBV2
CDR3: ASIGDRVGRIDEQF

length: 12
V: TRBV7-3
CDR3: ASSLTVHRVSYT

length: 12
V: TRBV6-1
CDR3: ASSDRTGTDTQY

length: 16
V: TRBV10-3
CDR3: AISEASGGPKTYNEQF

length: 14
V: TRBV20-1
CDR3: SARDGGQGRNTEAF

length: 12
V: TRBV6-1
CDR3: ASSNRDRIYGYT

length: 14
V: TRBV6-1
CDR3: ASSEARRAGGNTIY

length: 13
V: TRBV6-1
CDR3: ASSVYRVGDSPLH

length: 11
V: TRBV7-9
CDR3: ASSLTGGASYT

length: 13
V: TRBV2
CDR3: ASSANRGRAGELF

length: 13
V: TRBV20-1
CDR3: SATLAGNPQETQY

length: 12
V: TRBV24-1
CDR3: ATSLTGDNQPQH

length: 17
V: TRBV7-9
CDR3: ASSFTGTGIFSSGNTIY

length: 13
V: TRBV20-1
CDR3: SARPTSGGSQTQY

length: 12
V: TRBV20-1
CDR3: SAASGQGHQPQH

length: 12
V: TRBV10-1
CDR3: ATLGGPINSPLH

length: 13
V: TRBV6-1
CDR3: ASGRERGAQETQY

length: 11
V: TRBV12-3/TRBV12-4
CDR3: ASSLIGDGEAF

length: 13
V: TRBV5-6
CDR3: ASRKGGVPNTEAF

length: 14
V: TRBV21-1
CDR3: ASSIIHRGNTDTQY

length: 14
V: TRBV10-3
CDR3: AISEYRGLEVSEAF

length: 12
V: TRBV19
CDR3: ASSTYRSGQPQH

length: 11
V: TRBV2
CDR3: ATTGGFDQPQH

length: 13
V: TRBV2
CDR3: ASRGDRGSNQPQH

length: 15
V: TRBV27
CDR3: ASSLLGTGGLGSPLH

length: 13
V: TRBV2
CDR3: ASSDRGPSNYGYT

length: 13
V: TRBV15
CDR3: ATSRDPGGDEKLF

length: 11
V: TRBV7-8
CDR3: ASRTGTSDGYT

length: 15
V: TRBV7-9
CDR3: AWSAAHSGGYQETQY

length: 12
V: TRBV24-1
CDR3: ATSAGDGKNIQY

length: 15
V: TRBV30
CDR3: AWSRYRDSTNTGELF

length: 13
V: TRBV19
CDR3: ASSIPTGGLYGYT

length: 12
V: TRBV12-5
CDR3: ASGGQGSTGELF

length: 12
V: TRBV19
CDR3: ASSNGQGKAEAF

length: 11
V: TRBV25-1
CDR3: ASTDNINEKLF

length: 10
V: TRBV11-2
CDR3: ASSTGVYGYT

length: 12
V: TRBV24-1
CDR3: ATSDRGTGEEQY

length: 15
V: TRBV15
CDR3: ATSRDNIWDGNHEQY

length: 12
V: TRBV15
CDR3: ATSGTGFNSPLH

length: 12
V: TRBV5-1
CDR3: ASSPGIRTDTQY

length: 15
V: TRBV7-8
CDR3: ASSTQQGENSNQPQH

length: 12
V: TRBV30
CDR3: AWRPQTGNYGYT

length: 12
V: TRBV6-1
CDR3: ASSLEGATDTQY

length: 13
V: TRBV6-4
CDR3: ASSEESDGSYEQY

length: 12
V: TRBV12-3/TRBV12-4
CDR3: ASSLGGANQPQH

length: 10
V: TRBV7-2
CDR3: ASSPYTDTQY

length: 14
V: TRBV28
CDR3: ASSYGGLGDPRGQY

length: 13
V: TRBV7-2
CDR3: ASSFEGASYNEQF

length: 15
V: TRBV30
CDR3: AWKDRGTGGWGTEAF

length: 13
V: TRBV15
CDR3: ATSGLAGYTGELF

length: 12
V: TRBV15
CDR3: ATSRDLSGNTIY